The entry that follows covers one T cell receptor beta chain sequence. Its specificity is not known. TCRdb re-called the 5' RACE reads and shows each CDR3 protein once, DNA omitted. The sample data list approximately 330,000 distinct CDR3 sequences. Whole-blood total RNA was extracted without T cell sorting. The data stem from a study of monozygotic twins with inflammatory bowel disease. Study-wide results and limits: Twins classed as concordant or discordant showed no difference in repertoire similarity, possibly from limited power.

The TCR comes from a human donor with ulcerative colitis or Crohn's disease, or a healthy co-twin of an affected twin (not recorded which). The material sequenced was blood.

This CDR3 reads CASRIMGSGPQWDEQYF. The chain joins TRBV28 to TRBJ2-7; TCRdb reports TRBD1, a call that lacks DNA to check it against. The CDR3 has 17 residues. Per the germline V gene, CDR1 is MDHEN and CDR2 is SYDVKM.